This TCR beta chain was found in a study of shared clonotypes between healthy human individuals. V lost 5 bases and J lost 5; bases outside the gene matches: 8. In germline, CDR1 is SGHTA, CDR2 FQGNSA. The CDR3 has 15 amino acids. The method was immunoSEQ multiplex PCR; TCRdb's version includes in-frame clones alone and lacks a portion of them. The sample has about a million clones, around 75% seen once. The J gene is TRBJ2-1, the V gene TRBV7-2; 8 bases fit TRBD1. This sequence was found in a young man in good health. Material: memory CD4+ T cells sorted from blood. The subset denotes: CD45RA-negative fraction. The CDR3 coding sequence is TGTGCCAGCAGCCCTCGGCGGACAGGGAACAATGAGCAGTTCTTC. Residues: CASSPRRTGNNEQFF.